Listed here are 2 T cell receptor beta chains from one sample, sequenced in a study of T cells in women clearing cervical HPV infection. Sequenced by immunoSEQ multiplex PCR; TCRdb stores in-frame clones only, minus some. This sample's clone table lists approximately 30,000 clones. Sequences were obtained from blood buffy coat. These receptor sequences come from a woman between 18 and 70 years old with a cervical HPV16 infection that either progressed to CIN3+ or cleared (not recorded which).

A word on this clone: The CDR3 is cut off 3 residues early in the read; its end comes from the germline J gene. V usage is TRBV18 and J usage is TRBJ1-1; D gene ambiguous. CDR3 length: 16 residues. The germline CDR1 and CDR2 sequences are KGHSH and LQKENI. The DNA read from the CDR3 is TGTGCCAGCTCACCACGCCAGAACCTAGCCAAAAACATT. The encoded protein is CASSPRQNLAKNI. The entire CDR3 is CASSPRQNLAKNIAFF.

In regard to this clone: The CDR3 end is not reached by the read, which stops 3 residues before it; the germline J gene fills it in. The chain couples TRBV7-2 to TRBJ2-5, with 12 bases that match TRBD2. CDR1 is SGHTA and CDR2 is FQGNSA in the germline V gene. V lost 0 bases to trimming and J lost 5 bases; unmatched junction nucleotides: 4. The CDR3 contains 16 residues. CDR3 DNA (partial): TGTGCCAGCAGCTTAGCCGGACTAGCGGGAATCGAGACC. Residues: CASSLAGLAGIET. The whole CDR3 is CASSLAGLAGIETQYF.